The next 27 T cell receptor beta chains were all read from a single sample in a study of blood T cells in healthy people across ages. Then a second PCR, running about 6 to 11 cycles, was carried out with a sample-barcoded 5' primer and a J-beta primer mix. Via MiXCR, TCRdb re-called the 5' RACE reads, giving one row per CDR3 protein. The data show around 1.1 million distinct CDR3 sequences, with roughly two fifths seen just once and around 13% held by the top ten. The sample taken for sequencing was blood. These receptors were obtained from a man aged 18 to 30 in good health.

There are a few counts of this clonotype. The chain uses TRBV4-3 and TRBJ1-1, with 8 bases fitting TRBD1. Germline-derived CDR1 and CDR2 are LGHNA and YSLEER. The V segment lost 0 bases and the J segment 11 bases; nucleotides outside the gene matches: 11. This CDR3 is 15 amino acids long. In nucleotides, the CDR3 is TGCGCCAGCAGCCAAGAACTCATGACAGGGGCAGTGGCTTTCTTT. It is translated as CASSQELMTGAVAFF.

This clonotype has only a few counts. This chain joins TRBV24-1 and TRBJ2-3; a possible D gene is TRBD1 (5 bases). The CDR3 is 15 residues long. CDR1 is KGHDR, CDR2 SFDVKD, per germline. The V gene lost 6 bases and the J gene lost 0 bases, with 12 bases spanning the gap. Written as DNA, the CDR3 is TGTGCCACCAGTTTGGGGCAGGCAAGCACAGATACGCAGTATTTT. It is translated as CATSLGQASTDTQYF.

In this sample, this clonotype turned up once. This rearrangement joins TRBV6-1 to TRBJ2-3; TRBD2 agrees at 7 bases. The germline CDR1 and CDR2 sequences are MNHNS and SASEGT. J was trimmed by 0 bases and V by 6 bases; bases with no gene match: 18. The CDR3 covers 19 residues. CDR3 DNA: TGTGCCAGCAGCCACCCCGGGGGGTCGGGGTTTTGGAGCACAGATACGCAGTATTTT. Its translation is CASSHPGGSGFWSTDTQYF.

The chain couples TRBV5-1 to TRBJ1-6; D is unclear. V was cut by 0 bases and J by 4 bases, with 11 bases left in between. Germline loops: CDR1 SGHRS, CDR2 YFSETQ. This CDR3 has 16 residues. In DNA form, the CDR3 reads TGCGCCAGCAGCTTGGTGGCTATGCGGTATAATTCACCCCTCCACTTT. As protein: CASSLVAMRYNSPLHF.

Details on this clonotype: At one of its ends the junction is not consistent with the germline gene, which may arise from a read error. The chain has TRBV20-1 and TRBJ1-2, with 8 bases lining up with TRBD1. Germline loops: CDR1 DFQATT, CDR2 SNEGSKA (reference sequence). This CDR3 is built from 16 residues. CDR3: CGARDPWTGPNYGYTF. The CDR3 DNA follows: TGCGGTGCTAGAGATCCCTGGACAGGGCCCAACTATGGCTACACCTTC.

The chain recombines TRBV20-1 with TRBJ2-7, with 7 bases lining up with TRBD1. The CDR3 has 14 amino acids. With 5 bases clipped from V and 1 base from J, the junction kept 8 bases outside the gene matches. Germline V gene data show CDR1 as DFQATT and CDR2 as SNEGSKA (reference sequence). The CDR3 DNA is TGCAGTGCTTCGAGACAGGGCCAATCCTACGAGCAGTACTTC. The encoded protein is CSASRQGQSYEQYF.

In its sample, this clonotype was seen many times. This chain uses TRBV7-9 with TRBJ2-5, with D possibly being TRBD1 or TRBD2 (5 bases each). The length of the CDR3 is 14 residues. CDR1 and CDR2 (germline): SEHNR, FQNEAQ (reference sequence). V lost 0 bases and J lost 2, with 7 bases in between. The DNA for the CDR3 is TGTGCCAGCAGCTTAGCGGGGGATCAAGAGACCCAGTACTTC. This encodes CASSLAGDQETQYF.

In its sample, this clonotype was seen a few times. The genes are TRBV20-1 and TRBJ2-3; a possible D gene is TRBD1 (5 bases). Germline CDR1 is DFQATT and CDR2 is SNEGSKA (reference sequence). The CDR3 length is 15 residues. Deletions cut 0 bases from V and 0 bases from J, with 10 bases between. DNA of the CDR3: TGCAGTGCTAGAGATCAGGGTACTAGCACAGATACGCAGTATTTT. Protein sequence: CSARDQGTSTDTQYF.

The CDR3 sequence: CASSPRTGEGEKLFF. DNA of the CDR3: TGTGCCAGCAGCCCGCGGACAGGAGAAGGGGAAAAACTGTTTTTT. V and J are TRBV7-2 and TRBJ1-4, with 7 nucleotides matching TRBD1. Germline V gene data show CDR1 as SGHTA and CDR2 as FQGNSA. The junction had 11 bases not matched to a gene; V was cut back by 5 bases and J by 8 bases. This CDR3 is 15 amino acids long. Full variable domain (rest looked up from reference TRBV7-2 and TRBJ1-4): GAGVSQSPSNKVTEKGKDVELRCDPISGHTALYWYRQSLGQGLEFLIYFQGNSAPDKSGLPSDRFSAERTGGSVSTLTIQRTQQEDSAVYLCASSPRTGEGEKLFFGSGTQLSVL.

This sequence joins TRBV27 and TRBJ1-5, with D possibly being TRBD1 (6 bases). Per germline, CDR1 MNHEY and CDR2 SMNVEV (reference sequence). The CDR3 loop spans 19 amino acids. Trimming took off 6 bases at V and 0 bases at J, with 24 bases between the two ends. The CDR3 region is CASSPLSTGTSYSNQPQHF. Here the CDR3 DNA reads TGTGCCAGCAGCCCCCTATCAACCGGGACAAGTTATAGCAATCAGCCCCAGCATTTT.

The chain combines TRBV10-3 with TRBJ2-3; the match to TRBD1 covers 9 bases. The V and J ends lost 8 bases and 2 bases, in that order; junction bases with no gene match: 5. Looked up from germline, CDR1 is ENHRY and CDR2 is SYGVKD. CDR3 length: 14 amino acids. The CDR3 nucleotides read TGTGCCATCGGCGGACAGGGGACCACAGATACGCAGTATTTT. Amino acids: CAIGGQGTTDTQYF.

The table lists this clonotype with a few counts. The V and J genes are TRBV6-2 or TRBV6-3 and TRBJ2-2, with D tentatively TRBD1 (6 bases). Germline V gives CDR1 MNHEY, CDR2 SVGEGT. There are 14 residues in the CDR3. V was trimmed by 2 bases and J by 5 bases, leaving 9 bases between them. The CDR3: CASSYGTQTGELFF. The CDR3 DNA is TGTGCCAGCAGTTACGGGACACAGACCGGGGAGCTGTTTTTT.

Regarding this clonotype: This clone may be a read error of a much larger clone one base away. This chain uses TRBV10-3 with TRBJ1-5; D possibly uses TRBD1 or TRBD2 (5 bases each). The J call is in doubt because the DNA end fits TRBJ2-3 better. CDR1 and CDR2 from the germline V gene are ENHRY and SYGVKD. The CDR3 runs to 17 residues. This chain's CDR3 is CAISETEGPYSNQPQYF. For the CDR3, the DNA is TGTGCCATCAGTGAGACCGAGGGACCTTATAGCAATCAGCCCCAGTATTTT.

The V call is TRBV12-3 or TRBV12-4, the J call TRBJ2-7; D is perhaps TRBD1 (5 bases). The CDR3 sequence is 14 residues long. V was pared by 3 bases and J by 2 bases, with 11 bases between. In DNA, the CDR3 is TGTGCCAGCAGTTTTACGTCAGGGCCCTACGAGCAGTACTTC. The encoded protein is CASSFTSGPYEQYF.

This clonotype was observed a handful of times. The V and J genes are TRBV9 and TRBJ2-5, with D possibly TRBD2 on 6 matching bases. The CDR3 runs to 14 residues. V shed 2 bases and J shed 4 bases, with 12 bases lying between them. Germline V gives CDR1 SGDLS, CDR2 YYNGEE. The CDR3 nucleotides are TGTGCCAGCAGCGTTCAGGAGGGTGGAGAGACCCAGTACTTC. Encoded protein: CASSVQEGGETQYF.

This CDR3 reads CASSYLGGEDTGSEAFF. The CDR3 DNA is TGTGCCAGCAGTTACCTCGGGGGAGAAGATACCGGGTCTGAAGCTTTCTTT. This rearrangement joins TRBV6-6 to TRBJ1-1, with a possible D match to TRBD1 (5 bases). The CDR3 length is 17 residues. Germline loops: CDR1 MNHNY, CDR2 SVGAGI (reference sequence). V was pared by 2 bases and J by 6 bases, with 22 bases between.

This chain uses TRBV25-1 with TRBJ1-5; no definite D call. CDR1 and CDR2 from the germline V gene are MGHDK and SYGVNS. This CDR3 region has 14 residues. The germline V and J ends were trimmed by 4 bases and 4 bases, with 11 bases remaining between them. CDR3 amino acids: CASSVGSTNQPQHF. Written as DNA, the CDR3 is TGTGCCAGCAGTGTGGGCAGCACTAATCAGCCCCAGCATTTT.

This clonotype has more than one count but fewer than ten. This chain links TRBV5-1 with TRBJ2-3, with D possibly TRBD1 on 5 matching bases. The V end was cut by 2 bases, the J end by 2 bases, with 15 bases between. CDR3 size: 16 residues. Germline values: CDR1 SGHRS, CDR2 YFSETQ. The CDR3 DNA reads TGCGCCAGCAGCTTCAGGGTCAGCCAATCCACAGATACGCAGTATTTT. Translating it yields CASSFRVSQSTDTQYF.

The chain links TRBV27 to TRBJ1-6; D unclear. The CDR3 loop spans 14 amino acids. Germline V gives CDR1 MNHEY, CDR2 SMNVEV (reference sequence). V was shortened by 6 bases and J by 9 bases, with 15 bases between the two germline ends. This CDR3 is CASSRPTAGSPLHF. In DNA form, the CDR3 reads TGTGCCAGCAGCCGACCCACGGCGGGTTCACCCCTCCACTTT.

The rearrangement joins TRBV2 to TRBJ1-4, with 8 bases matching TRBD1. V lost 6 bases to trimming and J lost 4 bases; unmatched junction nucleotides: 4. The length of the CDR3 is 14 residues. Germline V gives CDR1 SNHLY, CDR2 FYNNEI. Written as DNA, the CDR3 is TGTGCCAGCAGGGGGGACAGGAATAATGAAAAACTGTTTTTT. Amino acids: CASRGDRNNEKLFF. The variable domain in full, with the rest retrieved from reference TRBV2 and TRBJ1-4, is EPEVTQTPSHQVTQMGQEVILRCVPISNHLYFYWYRQILGQKVEFLVSFYNNEISEKSEIFDDQFSVERPDGSNFTLKIRSTKLEDSAMYFCASRGDRNNEKLFFGSGTQLSVL.

The CDR3 here is CASSFLRGRNSPLHF. The CDR3 nucleotides read TGTGCCAGCAGTTTCCTCAGGGGGCGGAATTCACCCCTCCACTTT. The chain couples TRBV27 to TRBJ1-6; 8 bases map to TRBD1. Losses at the gene ends were 3 bases for V and 7 bases for J; bases not matched to a gene: 5. The germline V gene has CDR1 MNHEY and CDR2 SMNVEV (reference sequence). This CDR3 comprises 15 residues.

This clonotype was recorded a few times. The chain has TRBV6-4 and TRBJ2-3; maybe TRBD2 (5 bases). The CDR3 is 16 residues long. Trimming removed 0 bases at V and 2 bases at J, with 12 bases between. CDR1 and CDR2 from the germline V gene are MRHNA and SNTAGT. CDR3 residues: CASSDSSGFLTDTQYF. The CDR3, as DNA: TGTGCCAGCAGTGACTCGAGCGGTTTCCTCACAGATACGCAGTATTTT.

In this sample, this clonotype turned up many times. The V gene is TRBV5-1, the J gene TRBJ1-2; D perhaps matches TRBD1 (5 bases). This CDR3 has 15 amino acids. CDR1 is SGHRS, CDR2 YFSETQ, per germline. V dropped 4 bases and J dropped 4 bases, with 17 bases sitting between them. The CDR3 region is CASSREEGSVYGYTF. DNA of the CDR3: TGCGCCAGCAGCAGAGAGGAGGGGAGCGTCTATGGCTACACCTTC.

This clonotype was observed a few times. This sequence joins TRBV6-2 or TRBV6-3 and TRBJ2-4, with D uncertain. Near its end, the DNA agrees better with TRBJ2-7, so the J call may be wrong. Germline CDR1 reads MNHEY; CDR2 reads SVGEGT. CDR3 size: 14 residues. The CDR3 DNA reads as TGTGCCAGCAGTTACTCCGGAGTATCGAGCGAGCAGTACTTC. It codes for CASSYSGVSSEQYF.

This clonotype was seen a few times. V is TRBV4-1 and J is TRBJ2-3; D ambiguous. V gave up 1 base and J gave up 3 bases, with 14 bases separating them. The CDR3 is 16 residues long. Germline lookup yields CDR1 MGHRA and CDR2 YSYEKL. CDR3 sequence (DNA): TGCGCCAGCAGCCAAGGGTTGGGTTTGGGTACAGATACGCAGTATTTT. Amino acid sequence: CASSQGLGLGTDTQYF.

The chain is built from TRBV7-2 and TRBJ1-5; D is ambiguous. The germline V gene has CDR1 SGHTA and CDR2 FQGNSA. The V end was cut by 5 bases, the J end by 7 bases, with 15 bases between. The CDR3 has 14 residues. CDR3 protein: CASSDGKANQPQHF. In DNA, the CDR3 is TGTGCCAGCAGCGATGGAAAAGCAAACCAGCCCCAGCATTTT.

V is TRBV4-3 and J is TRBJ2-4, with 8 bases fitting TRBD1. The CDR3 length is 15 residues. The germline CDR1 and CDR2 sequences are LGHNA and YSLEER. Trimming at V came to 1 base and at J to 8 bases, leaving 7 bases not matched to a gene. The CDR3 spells CASSQGRGLQDIQYF. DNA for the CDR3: TGCGCCAGCAGCCAAGGCAGGGGGCTTCAGGACATTCAGTACTTC.